The entry that follows covers one T cell receptor beta chain sequence. The antigen remains undetermined. Generated by immunoSEQ multiplex PCR, the TCRdb table keeps only in-frame clones and is missing some. The profile covers about 100,000 clones, with about 88% appearing a single time and more than 0.8% taken by the ten largest. The germline V gene encodes CDR1 SGHRS and CDR2 YFSETQ. The CDR3 contains 15 residues. The ends lost 3 bases at V and 5 bases at J; junction bases unmatched: 5. This sample is drawn from a study of graft-versus-host responses after intestinal transplantation. This specimen was unstimulated CD4+ T cells sorted from spleen or lymph node cells, taken before intestinal transplant. The sequence came from a human donor who received an intestinal transplant. This rearrangement joins TRBV5-1 to TRBJ2-2; 9 nucleotides agree with TRBD1. CDR3 protein: CASSSQGARTGELFF. CDR3 in DNA: TGCGCCAGCAGCTCACAGGGGGCGCGTACCGGGGAGCTGTTTTTT.